This T cell receptor (beta chain) was sequenced during a study of cytomegalovirus exposure and HLA in healthy donors. Study-level background: Roughly 179 million T cells yielded approximately 100 million unique TCR beta sequences, as an earlier analysis found.

PCR primers comprised 60 Vbeta and 13 Jbeta primers. Profiled with immunoSEQ multiplex PCR; TCRdb holds only in-frame clones, not every one. The table shows 84,000 or so clones, with about four fifths occurring only once. The CDR3 is made up of 12 amino acids. The V gene's germline CDR1 is GTSNPN and CDR2 SVGIG (reference sequence). Trimming stripped 1 base from V and 5 bases from J, with 8 bases between. Study results and caveats: A later analysis by the authors found several of the most significant clusters apparently linked to common viral pathogens. A further, later analysis showed that HLA-associated TCR beta chains (compared with equally common others) were more clonally expanded. Among the sequence variants, a highly shared cluster was likely an artifact of sequencing.

With regard to this clone: The antigen remains unidentified.

This sequence was found in a woman aged 45-60 years in good health and CMV-seronegative. The chain carries TRBV30 and TRBJ1-2, with D maybe TRBD1 (5 bases). Sequences were obtained from PBMCs. CDR3: CAWSEGVYGYTF. The CDR3 coding sequence is TGTGCCTGGAGTGAAGGGGTTTATGGCTACACCTTC.